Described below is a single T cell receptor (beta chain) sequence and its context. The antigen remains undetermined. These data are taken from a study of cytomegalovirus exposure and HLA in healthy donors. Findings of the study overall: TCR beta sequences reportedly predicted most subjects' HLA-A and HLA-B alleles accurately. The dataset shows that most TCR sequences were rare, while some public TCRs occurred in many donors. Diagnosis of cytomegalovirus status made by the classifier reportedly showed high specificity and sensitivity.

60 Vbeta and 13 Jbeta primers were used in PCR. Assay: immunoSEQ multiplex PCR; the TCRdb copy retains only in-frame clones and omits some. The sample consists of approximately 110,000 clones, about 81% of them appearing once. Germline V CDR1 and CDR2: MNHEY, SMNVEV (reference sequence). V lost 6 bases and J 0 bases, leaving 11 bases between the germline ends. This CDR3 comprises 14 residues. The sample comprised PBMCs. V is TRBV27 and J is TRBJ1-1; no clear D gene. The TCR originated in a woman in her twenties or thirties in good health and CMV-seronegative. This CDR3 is CASSPHSMNTEAFF. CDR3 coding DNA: TGTGCCAGCAGCCCGCATAGCATGAACACTGAAGCTTTCTTT.